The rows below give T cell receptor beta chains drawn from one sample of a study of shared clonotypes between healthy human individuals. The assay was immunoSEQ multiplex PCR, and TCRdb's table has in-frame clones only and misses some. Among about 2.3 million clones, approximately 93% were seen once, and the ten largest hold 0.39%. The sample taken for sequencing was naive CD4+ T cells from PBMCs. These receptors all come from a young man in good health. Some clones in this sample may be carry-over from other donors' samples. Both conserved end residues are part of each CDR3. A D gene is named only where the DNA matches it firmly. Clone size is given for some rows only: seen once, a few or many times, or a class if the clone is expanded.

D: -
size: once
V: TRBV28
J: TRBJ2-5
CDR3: CASRVRETQYF
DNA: TGTGCCAGCAGGGTGAGAGAGACCCAGTACTTC

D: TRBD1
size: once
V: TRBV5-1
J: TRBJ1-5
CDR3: CASSLTGAFNQPQHF
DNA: TGCGCCAGCAGCCTGACAGGGGCCTTCAATCAGCCCCAGCATTTT

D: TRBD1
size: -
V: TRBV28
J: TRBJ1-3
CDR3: CASSSQQGSSGNTIYF
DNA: TGTGCCAGCAGTTCCCAACAGGGGAGCTCTGGAAACACCATATATTTT

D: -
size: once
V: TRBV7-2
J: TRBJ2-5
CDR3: CASSRVGPETQYF
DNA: TGTGCCAGCAGCCGGGTAGGCCCAGAGACCCAGTACTTC

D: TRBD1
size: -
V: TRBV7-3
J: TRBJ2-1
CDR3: CASSIDREFGREQFF
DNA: TGTGCCAGCAGCATCGACAGGGAATTTGGTCGGGAGCAGTTCTTC

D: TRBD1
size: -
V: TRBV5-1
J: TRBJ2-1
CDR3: CASSLGQGRMNEQFF
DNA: TGCGCCAGCAGCTTGGGACAGGGGAGAATGAATGAGCAGTTCTTC

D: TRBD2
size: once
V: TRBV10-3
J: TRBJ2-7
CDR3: CAISGPSGSSGYEQYF
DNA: TGTGCCATCAGTGGGCCTAGCGGGAGTAGCGGCTACGAGCAGTACTTC

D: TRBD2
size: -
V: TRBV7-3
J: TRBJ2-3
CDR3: CASSPLAGGVTDTQYF
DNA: TGTGCCAGCAGCCCCCTAGCGGGAGGGGTCACAGATACGCAGTATTTT

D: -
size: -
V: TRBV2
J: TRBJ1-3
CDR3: CASSLDSVSGNTIYF
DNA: TGTGCCAGCAGCTTGGACAGCGTCTCTGGAAACACCATATATTTT

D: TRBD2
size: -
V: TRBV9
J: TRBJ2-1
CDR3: CASSAWTSGPRGEQFF
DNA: TGTGCCAGCAGCGCGTGGACTAGCGGCCCTCGGGGTGAGCAGTTCTTC

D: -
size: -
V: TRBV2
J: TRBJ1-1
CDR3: CACGIRNTEAFF
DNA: TGTGCCTGTGGAATACGGAACACTGAAGCTTTCTTT

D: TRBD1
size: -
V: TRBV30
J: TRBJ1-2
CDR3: CAWSVLGKGQGDGYTF
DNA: TGTGCCTGGAGTGTACTGGGGAAAGGACAGGGAGATGGCTACACCTTC

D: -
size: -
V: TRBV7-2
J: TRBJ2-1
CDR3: CASSSRARQNNEQFF
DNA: TGTGCCAGCAGCTCCAGGGCTCGACAAAACAATGAGCAGTTCTTC

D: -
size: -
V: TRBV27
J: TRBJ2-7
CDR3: CASSLLAHGVSEQYF
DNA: TGTGCCAGCAGTTTATTGGCACATGGGGTGAGCGAGCAGTACTTC

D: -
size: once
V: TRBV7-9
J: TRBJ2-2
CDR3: CASSLGLASAGELFF
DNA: TGTGCCAGCAGCCTCGGGCTAGCTTCGGCCGGGGAGCTGTTTTTT

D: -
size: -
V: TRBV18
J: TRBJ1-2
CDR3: CASSPRGTTATDGYTF
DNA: TGTGCCAGCTCACCCCGCGGGACAACGGCTACGGATGGCTACACCTTC

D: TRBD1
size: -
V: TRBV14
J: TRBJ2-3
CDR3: CASSQDHRGPDTQYF
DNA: TGTGCCAGCAGCCAAGATCACAGGGGTCCAGATACGCAGTATTTT

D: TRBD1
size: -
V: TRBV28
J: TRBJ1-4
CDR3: CASSFGRGRNEKLFF
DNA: TGTGCCAGCAGTTTTGGCAGGGGGCGAAATGAAAAACTGTTTTTT

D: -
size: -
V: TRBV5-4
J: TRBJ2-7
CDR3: CASSLIGAYEQYF
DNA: TGTGCCAGCAGCTTGATCGGGGCCTACGAGCAGTACTTC

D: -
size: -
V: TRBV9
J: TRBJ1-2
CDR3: CASSVAGTNYGYTF
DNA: TGTGCCAGCAGCGTGGCGGGGACCAACTATGGCTACACCTTC

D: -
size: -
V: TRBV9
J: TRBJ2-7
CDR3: CASSVEGGDYEQYF
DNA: TGTGCCAGCAGCGTAGAGGGCGGGGACTACGAGCAGTACTTC

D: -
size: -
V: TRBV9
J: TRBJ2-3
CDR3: CASSVGWGRSTDTQYF
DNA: TGTGCCAGCAGCGTAGGATGGGGAAGGAGCACAGATACGCAGTATTTT

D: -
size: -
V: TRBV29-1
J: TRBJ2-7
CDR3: CSAGGANSYEQYF
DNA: TGCAGCGCCGGCGGCGCAAACTCCTACGAGCAGTACTTC

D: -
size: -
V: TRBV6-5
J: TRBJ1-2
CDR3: CATRTAQNYGYTF
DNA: TGTGCCACCCGGACAGCTCAGAACTATGGCTACACCTTC

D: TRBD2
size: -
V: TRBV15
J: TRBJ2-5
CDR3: CATSKQTTSGKGYQETQYF
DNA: TGTGCCACCAGCAAACAGACGACTAGCGGGAAGGGGTACCAAGAGACCCAGTACTTC

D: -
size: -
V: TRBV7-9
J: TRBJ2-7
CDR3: CASSSDTFYEQYF
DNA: TGTGCCAGCAGCTCCGACACCTTCTACGAGCAGTACTTC

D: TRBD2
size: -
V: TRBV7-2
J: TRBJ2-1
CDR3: CASSPGVAGQFF
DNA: TGTGCCAGCAGCCCCGGGGTAGCGGGACAGTTCTTC

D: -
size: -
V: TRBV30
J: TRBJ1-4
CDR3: CAWSREKLFF
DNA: TGTGCCTGGAGTAGGGAAAAACTGTTTTTT

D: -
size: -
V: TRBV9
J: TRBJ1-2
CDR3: CASSPDGDNYGYTF
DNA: TGTGCCAGCAGCCCAGACGGGGATAACTATGGCTACACCTTC

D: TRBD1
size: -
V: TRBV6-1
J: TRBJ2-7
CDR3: CASSEGAGGAPYEQYF
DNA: TGTGCCAGCAGTGAAGGAGCAGGGGGTGCCCCCTACGAGCAGTACTTC